The present T cell receptor (beta chain) was sequenced within a study of metastatic and nonmetastatic thyroid tumors. MiXCR reprocessed the PCR reads for TCRdb. The data contain 37,000 or so clones, approximately 16% of them singletons. This clone showed up many times. The CDR3 loop spans 16 amino acids. Germline V gene sequence: CDR1 SGDLS, CDR2 YYNGEE. Trimming took off 3 bases at V and 4 bases at J, with 17 bases between the two ends. Thyroid surgery took place with no prior treatment in any patient. The sequence was collected from a female donor with papillary thyroid cancer or a benign thyroid nodule (not recorded which). Some clones in this sample may be carry-over from other donors' samples. The V gene is TRBV9, the J gene TRBJ2-1; no firm D call. Specimen: blood. The CDR3: CASSGRSEDDYNEQFF. CDR3 coding DNA: TGTGCCAGCAGCGGGCGGTCCGAGGATGATTACAATGAGCAGTTCTTC.